Following are 29 T cell receptor beta chains from one sample sequenced in a study of patients and donors after allogeneic stem cell transplantation. TCRdb re-analysed the RT-PCR reads in MiXCR, keeping a single row per CDR3 protein. The sample includes 400,000 to 500,000 distinct CDR3 sequences, more than 15% of them seen just once. Sequencing was performed on blood, either unsorted or a sorted T cell fraction (not recorded which). These receptor sequences come from a human donor who was either an allogeneic HSCT recipient or a stem cell or donor lymphocyte infusion donor (not recorded which). It is not recorded whose cells these are; they may come from a transplant donor.

The V and J genes are TRBV18 and TRBJ1-2, with D tentatively TRBD1 (6 bases). Germline V CDR1 and CDR2: KGHSH, LQKENI. CDR3 length: 15 residues. Trimming took off 6 bases at V and 5 bases at J, with 19 bases between the two ends. The CDR3: CASSRDNTPRYGYTF. DNA for the CDR3: TGTGCCAGCTCGCGGGACAACACTCCGCGGTATGGCTACACCTTC.

The chain joins TRBV7-8 to TRBJ2-5; no definite D call. Trimming took off 0 bases at V and 6 bases at J, with 5 bases between the two ends. Per the germline V gene, CDR1 is SGHVS and CDR2 is FQNEAQ. This CDR3 comprises 12 residues. The CDR3 region has the DNA TGTGCCAGCAGCTTAGCGAGGAAGACCCAGTACTTC. It translates to CASSLARKTQYF.

The chain joins TRBV29-1 to TRBJ2-1, with 8 bases matching TRBD2. After removal of 8 bases from V and 6 bases from J, the junction contained 12 bases not matched to a gene. The CDR3 runs 14 residues. Germline CDR1 is SQVTM and CDR2 is ANQGSEA. DNA for the CDR3: TGCAGCCATTTGGGAGCGGGGGATAGCAATGAGCAGTTCTTC. Residues: CSHLGAGDSNEQFF.

The chain carries TRBV7-2 and TRBJ2-1; 7 bases are shared with TRBD2. CDR3 size: 15 residues. The germline V gene encodes CDR1 SGHTA and CDR2 FQGNSA. V lost 3 bases, J lost 6 bases, and 8 bases stayed unmatched. The CDR3 here is CASSFDPGGGNEQFF. CDR3 sequence (DNA): TGTGCCAGCAGCTTTGATCCGGGGGGAGGCAATGAGCAGTTCTTC.

V and J are TRBV20-1 and TRBJ1-1, with D uncertain. The germline gives CDR1 DFQATT, CDR2 SNEGSKA (reference sequence). Trimming stripped 5 bases from V and 2 bases from J, with 15 bases between. There are 14 residues in the CDR3. DNA of the CDR3: TGCAGTGCTCTTGAGGGCCCCACTAACACTGAAGCTTTCTTT. This gives the protein CSALEGPTNTEAFF.

The chain links TRBV4-2 to TRBJ2-7; 11 bases are shared with TRBD2. This CDR3 spans 20 amino acids. Germline values: CDR1 LGHNA, CDR2 YNFKEQ. V shed 0 bases, J shed 5 bases, and the junction held 18 bases outside the gene matches. CDR3 DNA: TGTGCCAGCAGCCAAGATCTAACTAGCGGGAGTATCAGTCAGAGCCACGAGCAGTACTTC. Amino acid sequence: CASSQDLTSGSISQSHEQYF.

The chain couples TRBV27 to TRBJ1-6; D remains ambiguous. The CDR3 sequence is 13 residues long. Germline CDR1 reads MNHEY; CDR2 reads SMNVEV (reference sequence). Trimming stripped 5 bases from V and 9 bases from J, with 11 bases between. The CDR3 DNA is TGTGCCAGCAGTGCCTCCGGTGGTTCACCCCTCCACTTT. Protein: CASSASGGSPLHF.

In its sample, this clonotype was seen a few times. The chain's CDR3 is CASSLGWGGSNEQFF. CDR3 nucleotides: TGCGCCAGCAGCTTGGGGTGGGGGGGCAGCAATGAGCAGTTCTTC. The chain carries TRBV5-1 and TRBJ2-1; weak D call: TRBD2 (7 bases). V gave up 0 bases and J gave up 6 bases, with 13 bases separating them. From germline, CDR1 is SGHRS and CDR2 YFSETQ. CDR3 length equals 15 residues.

This chain joins TRBV6-5 and TRBJ2-3; no definite D call. Per germline, CDR1 MNHEY and CDR2 SVGAGI. The length of the CDR3 is 14 residues. V lost 1 base and J lost 2, with 7 bases in between. The CDR3 bases are TGTGCCAGCAGTTACTTACCTTTCACAGATACGCAGTATTTT. This encodes CASSYLPFTDTQYF.

CDR3 region: CASSIRMGDSYEQYF. DNA for the CDR3: TGTGCCAGTAGTATACGGATGGGGGACTCCTACGAGCAGTACTTC. This chain connects TRBV19 to TRBJ2-7; D possibly matches TRBD1 or TRBD2 (5 bases each). This CDR3 has 15 residues. The V end lost 2 bases, the J end lost 0 bases, and 11 bases lay between the germline ends. CDR1 and CDR2 (germline): LNHDA, SQIVND (reference sequence).

This chain connects TRBV20-1 to TRBJ2-5; the D is unclear. V gave up 2 bases and J gave up 2 bases, with 6 bases separating them. Germline loops: CDR1 DFQATT, CDR2 SNEGSKA (reference sequence). This CDR3 contains 12 residues. The CDR3, as DNA: TGCAGTGCTAGAACCCAACAAGAGACCCAGTACTTC. Translating gives CSARTQQETQYF.

The chain links TRBV2 to TRBJ1-2, with no clear D. The CDR3 runs 13 residues. V dropped 9 bases and J dropped 8 bases, with 19 bases sitting between them. Germline V gives CDR1 SNHLY, CDR2 FYNNEI. CDR3 DNA sequence: TGTGCCAGGTCCAAGCTGCGGGGAACCGGCTACACCTTC. Encoded protein: CARSKLRGTGYTF.

As to this clonotype: The junction shows a germline mismatch at one end, possibly a read error. The V gene is TRBV20-1, the J gene TRBJ1-2, with 9 bases matching TRBD1. Germline V lookup: CDR1 DFQATT, CDR2 SNEGSKA (reference sequence). The CDR3 extends over 10 amino acids. The CDR3 DNA follows: TGCAGTGCTAACCGGGACAGGGTTTACTTC. It codes for CSANRDRVYF.

Many counts were recorded for this clonotype. The chain couples TRBV5-6 to TRBJ2-5; D might be TRBD2 (5 bases). Germline CDR1 and CDR2: SGHDT and YYEEEE. The CDR3 consists of 14 residues. The V end lost 1 base, the J end lost 5 bases, and 12 bases lay between the germline ends. The CDR3, as DNA: TGTGCCAGCAGCTTGATTCGGGGAGTGGAGACCCAGTACTTC. Translated, it gives CASSLIRGVETQYF.

The sample holds a few counts of this clonotype. The chain combines TRBV6-5 with TRBJ2-7; no clear D gene. The CDR3 is 18 residues long. V gave up 0 bases and J gave up 3 bases, with 21 bases separating them. Germline V gives CDR1 MNHEY, CDR2 SVGAGI. This chain's CDR3 is CASSYSIMIGPHIYEQYF. The CDR3 region has the DNA TGTGCCAGCAGTTACTCGATAATGATTGGCCCTCACATCTACGAGCAGTACTTC.

As to this clonotype: The junction does not match germline at one end; this may be a read error. The chain combines TRBV2 with TRBJ2-7; a weak D match, TRBD1 (5 bases). There are 11 residues in the CDR3. Germline lookup yields CDR1 SNHLY and CDR2 FYNNEI. The CDR3 is CASSDKREGDF. CDR3 nucleotide sequence: TGTGCCAGCAGTGATAAAAGGGAAGGGGACTTC.

The chain joins TRBV5-1 to TRBJ2-7; no clear D. The CDR3 extends over 14 amino acids. Trimming stripped 4 bases from V and 5 bases from J, with 16 bases between. Germline loops: CDR1 SGHRS, CDR2 YFSETQ. CDR3 in amino acids: CASSPDPVLNEQYF. In nucleotides, the CDR3 is TGCGCCAGCAGCCCCGATCCGGTCTTAAACGAGCAGTACTTC.

This clonotype has just a few counts. This chain joins TRBV29-1 and TRBJ1-4, with 10 bases identical to TRBD1. With V trimmed by 7 bases and J by 6 bases, 8 bases remained unmatched. The V gene's germline CDR1 is SQVTM and CDR2 ANQGSEA. The CDR3 extends over 14 amino acids. In DNA, the CDR3 is TGCAGCGCTTATCGGACAGGGGGAGATGAAAAACTGTTTTTT. Its translation is CSAYRTGGDEKLFF.

The CDR3 spells CASSESRVAGTGELFF. CDR3 nucleotide sequence: TGTGCCAGCAGTGAATCCAGGGTAGCAGGCACCGGGGAGCTGTTTTTT. V is TRBV25-1 and J is TRBJ2-2; a possible D gene is TRBD1 (5 bases). The CDR3 runs to 16 residues. Germline values: CDR1 MGHDK, CDR2 SYGVNS. V was clipped by 1 base and J by 4 bases, with 13 bases between them.

V is TRBV15 and J is TRBJ1-3; D unresolved. This CDR3 contains 14 residues. V was clipped by 1 base and J by 0 bases, with 4 bases between them. Germline lookup yields CDR1 LNHNV and CDR2 YYDKDF (reference sequence). The CDR3 nucleotides read TGTGCCACCAGCAGAGCGGGCTCTGGAAACACCATATATTTT. The encoded protein is CATSRAGSGNTIYF.

This clonotype was recorded at least ten times. The CDR3 is CASRTGGNQPQHF. The CDR3 DNA reads TGTGCCAGCAGGACAGGGGGCAATCAGCCCCAGCATTTT. This chain connects TRBV19 to TRBJ1-5; TRBD1 aligns across 9 bases. Trimming removed 9 bases from V and 2 bases from J; junction bases left unmatched: 2. This CDR3 has 13 residues. Germline assignment: CDR1 LNHDA and CDR2 SQIVND (reference sequence).

The table lists this clonotype with a few counts. The V and J genes are TRBV12-3 or TRBV12-4 and TRBJ1-4; D possibly corresponds to TRBD1 (5 bases). The CDR3 has 14 amino acids. V was shortened by 6 bases and J by 7 bases, with 15 bases between the two germline ends. CDR3 loop: CASSLRAFGEKLFF. CDR3 in DNA: TGTGCCAGCAGCCTCAGGGCTTTTGGTGAAAAACTGTTTTTT.

This clonotype turned up a few times. The chain combines TRBV18 with TRBJ1-2; no clear D gene. V was clipped by 0 bases and J by 4 bases, with 9 bases between them. The CDR3 length is 14 residues. Germline V lookup: CDR1 KGHSH, CDR2 LQKENI. The CDR3 is CASSPPGGPYGYTF. The CDR3 coding sequence is TGTGCCAGCTCACCACCTGGCGGCCCCTATGGCTACACCTTC.

This clonotype was found a few times. The CDR3 reads CATAFTSLATTGELFF. DNA of the CDR3: TGTGCCACCGCTTTCACGTCCCTAGCGACTACCGGGGAGCTGTTTTTT. The chain employs TRBV6-2 or TRBV6-3 and TRBJ2-2, with D perhaps TRBD2 (6 bases). Per the germline V gene, CDR1 is MNHEY and CDR2 is SVGEGT. The CDR3 length is 16 residues. V lost 10 bases to trimming and J lost 5 bases, with 23 bases between them.

This clonotype has just a few counts. The chain uses TRBV9 and TRBJ2-7, with TRBD1 as a possible D gene (6 bases). V was shortened by 3 bases and J by 0 bases, with 13 bases between the two germline ends. This CDR3 is 15 amino acids long. Germline V gives CDR1 SGDLS, CDR2 YYNGEE. CDR3 protein: CASSAGAVGSYEQYF. In DNA form, the CDR3 reads TGTGCCAGCAGCGCAGGGGCGGTAGGCTCCTACGAGCAGTACTTC.

The chain links TRBV20-1 to TRBJ2-1; the D is unclear. The V end lost 3 bases, the J end lost 3 bases, and 9 bases lay between the germline ends. Germline loops: CDR1 DFQATT, CDR2 SNEGSKA (reference sequence). CDR3 length equals 13 residues. The CDR3 DNA reads as TGCAGTGCTAGGAAGGACCTCTACAATGAGCAGTTCTTC. This encodes CSARKDLYNEQFF.

The chain is built from TRBV27 and TRBJ2-1; D assignment may be TRBD1 or TRBD2 (6 bases each). From germline, CDR1 is MNHEY and CDR2 SMNVEV (reference sequence). CDR3 length equals 12 residues. V lost 2 bases to trimming and J lost 10 bases, with 9 bases between them. CDR3 protein: CASSLIGGEQFF. The CDR3 DNA reads as TGTGCCAGCAGTTTAATAGGGGGGGAGCAGTTCTTC.

This clonotype was seen only once. The rearrangement uses TRBV24-1 and TRBJ1-1; no reliable D call. Trimming removed 5 bases from V and 8 bases from J, with 8 bases in between. Germline CDR1 KGHDR, CDR2 SFDVKD. CDR3 length equals 11 residues. Here the CDR3 DNA reads TGTGCCACCAGTGTTGGGAGGGAAGCTTTCTTT. As protein: CATSVGREAFF.

This chain links TRBV13 with TRBJ2-4, with TRBD1 identical over 7 bases. The CDR3 runs 19 residues. V trimming: 6 bases; J trimming: 0 bases; junction bases outside the gene matches: 17. Germline assignment: CDR1 PRHDT and CDR2 FYEKMQ (reference sequence). The CDR3 bases are TGTGCCAGCAGGGCCAACAGGGGACCGGGAAACCTAGCCAAAAACATTCAGTACTTC. Its translation is CASRANRGPGNLAKNIQYF.